The rows below give T cell receptor beta chains drawn from one sample of a study of T cells in Graves' hyperthyroidism and ophthalmopathy. One entry per CDR3 protein results from TCRdb running MiXCR on the multiplex PCR reads. The data hold around 300,000 distinct CDR3 sequences, with roughly 13% observed a single time. The sample comprised blood. Receptors were obtained from a woman between 25 and 40 years old with Graves' hyperthyroidism that later progressed to Graves' ophthalmopathy. The CDR3 runs from the conserved cysteine through the conserved F or W. The D gene is left open where the match is weak. A clone size is listed for some rows: how often the clone was seen (once, few, many), or a class if it is expanded.

D,J,size,V,CDR3,DNA
.,TRBJ2-1,many,TRBV28,CASKNQRSYNEQFF,TGTGCCAGCAAGAACCAACGCTCCTACAATGAGCAGTTCTTC
TRBD1,TRBJ1-2,many,TRBV7-9,CASSRQGADGYTF,TGTGCCAGCAGCCGCCAGGGGGCGGATGGCTACACCTTC
.,TRBJ2-7,few,TRBV28,CASSLVVARYEQYF,TGTGCCAGCAGTTTAGTAGTAGCTCGGTACGAGCAGTACTTC
.,TRBJ2-5,many,TRBV12-3/TRBV12-4,CASSLSGTSGETQYF,TGTGCCAGCAGTTTATCGGGTACCTCCGGGGAGACCCAGTACTTC
.,TRBJ2-3,many,TRBV27,CASSTLAQRDTQYF,TGTGCCAGCAGCACGCTAGCGCAGAGGGATACGCAGTATTTT
.,TRBJ2-7,many,TRBV12-3/TRBV12-4,CASSLTDRSYEQYF,TGTGCCAGCAGTTTGACTGACAGATCCTACGAGCAGTACTTC
.,TRBJ1-5,few,TRBV12-3/TRBV12-4,CASSLVGFDQPQHF,TGTGCCAGCAGTTTAGTCGGTTTTGATCAGCCCCAGCATTTT
TRBD2,TRBJ2-1,many,TRBV6-2/TRBV6-3,CASRERGLAGAHNEQFF,TGTGCCAGCAGGGAAAGGGGACTAGCGGGAGCCCACAATGAGCAGTTCTTC
.,TRBJ1-2,many,TRBV6-1,CASTPTARLGYTF,TGTGCCAGCACTCCGACAGCTAGACTTGGCTACACCTTC
TRBD1,TRBJ2-7,.,TRBV6-1,CASSEGGQGRREQYF,TGTGCCAGCAGTGAAGGGGGACAGGGGAGACGTGAGCAGTACTTC
.,TRBJ1-4,many,TRBV18,CASSPRTNEKLFF,TGTGCCAGCTCACCAAGGACTAATGAAAAACTGTTTTTT
.,TRBJ1-3,few,TRBV29-1,CSVELSGRRNTIYF,TGCAGCGTTGAACTTTCGGGGCGTCGAAACACCATATATTTT
.,TRBJ2-7,.,TRBV7-9,CASSLFNWQPYEQYF,TGTGCCAGCAGCTTATTTAATTGGCAACCCTACGAGCAGTACTTC
.,TRBJ2-7,many,TRBV7-2,CASSPPEEEAQYF,TGTGCCAGCAGCCCGCCCGAAGAGGAGGCGCAGTACTTC
.,TRBJ2-7,many,TRBV20-1,CSALSGLAYEQYF,TGCAGTGCCCTCTCCGGACTTGCGTACGAGCAGTACTTC
.,TRBJ1-1,many,TRBV7-9,CASSFMGNTEAFF,TGTGCCAGCAGCTTCATGGGGAACACTGAAGCTTTCTTT
TRBD2,TRBJ2-1,many,TRBV20-1,CSARAGGPYNEQFF,TGCAGTGCTAGAGCGGGAGGGCCCTACAATGAGCAGTTCTTC
.,TRBJ2-7,many,TRBV12-3/TRBV12-4,CASSTGTLEQYF,TGTGCCAGCAGCACTGGGACTCTCGAGCAGTACTTC
TRBD1,TRBJ2-7,many,TRBV2,CASSEGQGSYEQYF,TGTGCCAGCAGTGAGGGACAGGGCTCCTACGAGCAGTACTTC
TRBD1,TRBJ1-1,many,TRBV7-2,CASSHGTGEAFF,TGTGCCAGCAGCCATGGGACAGGGGAAGCTTTCTTT
.,TRBJ2-6,.,TRBV12-3/TRBV12-4,CASSGNRHPGVSQRGANVLTF,TGTGCCAGCAGCGGAAACCGACACCCAGGGGTTTCACAGAGGGGGGCCAACGTCCTGACTTTC
.,TRBJ2-7,many,TRBV30,CAWSVLTRDGDEQYF,TGTGCCTGGAGTGTACTCACCCGGGATGGCGACGAGCAGTACTTC
TRBD2,TRBJ2-5,few,TRBV20-1,CSAREGTSGVLQETQYF,TGCAGTGCTAGAGAGGGGACTAGCGGGGTACTACAAGAGACCCAGTACTTC
.,TRBJ2-6,many,TRBV6-1,CASRRDGGYGANVLTF,TGTGCCAGCAGGAGAGACGGGGGATATGGGGCCAACGTCCTGACTTTC
TRBD1,TRBJ1-6,many,TRBV6-1,CASSSPRDRSSYNSPLHF,TGTGCCAGCAGTTCACCCCGGGACAGGAGCTCCTATAATTCACCCCTCCACTTT
TRBD1,TRBJ2-1,many,TRBV2,CASTGGGTGNDEQFF,TGTGCCAGCACCGGGGGAGGGACAGGGAACGATGAGCAGTTCTTC
.,TRBJ2-2,few,TRBV19,CASSIALDTGELFF,TGTGCCAGTAGTATAGCCCTAGACACCGGGGAGCTGTTTTTT
.,TRBJ1-2,few,TRBV3-2,CASSCRGGNYGYTF,TGTGCCAGCAGCTGCAGGGGTGGAAACTATGGCTACACCTTC
TRBD2,TRBJ2-7,many,TRBV20-1,CSARAGGGGAGEQYF,TGCAGTGCTAGAGCCGGCGGCGGGGGGGCAGGGGAGCAGTACTTC
TRBD1,TRBJ2-1,many,TRBV7-9,CASSSRQGGYNEQFF,TGTGCCAGCAGCTCTAGACAGGGGGGATACAATGAGCAGTTCTTC
TRBD1,TRBJ2-7,many,TRBV28,CASSGAPGTGSHEQYF,TGTGCCAGCAGTGGAGCACCCGGGACAGGGTCGCACGAGCAGTACTTC
.,TRBJ2-7,.,TRBV4-2,CTSSHPTAGLYEQYF,TGTACCAGCAGCCACCCCACGGCGGGACTCTACGAGCAGTACTTC
.,TRBJ2-1,few,TRBV6-2/TRBV6-3,CASFSRGSSYNEQFF,TGTGCCAGTTTTAGTCGGGGAAGCTCCTACAATGAGCAGTTCTTC